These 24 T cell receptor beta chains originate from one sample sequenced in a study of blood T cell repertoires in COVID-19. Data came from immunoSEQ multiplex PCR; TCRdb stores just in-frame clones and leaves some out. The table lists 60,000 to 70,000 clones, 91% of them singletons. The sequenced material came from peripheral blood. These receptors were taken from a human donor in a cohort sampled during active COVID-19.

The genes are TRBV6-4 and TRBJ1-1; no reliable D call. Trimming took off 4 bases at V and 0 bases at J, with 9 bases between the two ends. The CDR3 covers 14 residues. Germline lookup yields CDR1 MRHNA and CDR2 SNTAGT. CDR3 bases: TGTGCCAGCAGTGTGAACAGTATGAACACTGAAGCTTTCTTT. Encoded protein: CASSVNSMNTEAFF.

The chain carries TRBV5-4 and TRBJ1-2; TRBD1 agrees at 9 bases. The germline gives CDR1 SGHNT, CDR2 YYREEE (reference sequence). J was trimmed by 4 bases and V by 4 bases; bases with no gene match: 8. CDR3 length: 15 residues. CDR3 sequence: CASSRGDREGYGYTF. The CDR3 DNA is TGTGCCAGCAGCCGGGGGGACAGGGAAGGCTATGGCTACACCTTC. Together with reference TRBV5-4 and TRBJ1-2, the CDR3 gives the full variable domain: ETGVTQSPTHLIKTRGQQVTLRCSSQSGHNTVSWYQQALGQGPQFIFQYYREEENGRGNFPPRFSGLQFPNYSSELNVNALELDDSALYLCASSRGDREGYGYTFGSGTRLTVV.

The chain's CDR3 is CASSVGPSGTSTDTQYF. The CDR3 coding sequence is TGTGCCAGCAGCGTAGGGCCTAGCGGGACAAGCACAGATACGCAGTATTTT. The J gene is TRBJ2-3, the V gene TRBV9; 9 positions agree with TRBD2. V dropped 0 bases and J dropped 0; count of bases not matched to a gene: 5. Germline loops: CDR1 SGDLS, CDR2 YYNGEE. The CDR3 is made up of 17 amino acids.

The CDR3 region is CASSYNLGGASLQETQYF. As DNA, the CDR3 is TGTGCCAGCAGTTACAACCTCGGGGGGGCCAGTCTCCAAGAGACCCAGTACTTC. The chain has TRBV6-2 or TRBV6-3 and TRBJ2-5, with TRBD2 identical over 8 bases. With V trimmed by 2 bases and J by 1 base, 12 bases remained unmatched. The CDR3 spans 18 residues. Per germline, CDR1 MNHEY and CDR2 SVGEGT.

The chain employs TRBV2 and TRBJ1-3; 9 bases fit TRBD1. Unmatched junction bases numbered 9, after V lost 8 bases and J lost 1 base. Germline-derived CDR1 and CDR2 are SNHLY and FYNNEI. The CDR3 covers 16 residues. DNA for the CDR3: TGTGCCAGCCGGAAAACCGGACAGGGGTCTGGAAACACCATATATTTT. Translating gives CASRKTGQGSGNTIYF.

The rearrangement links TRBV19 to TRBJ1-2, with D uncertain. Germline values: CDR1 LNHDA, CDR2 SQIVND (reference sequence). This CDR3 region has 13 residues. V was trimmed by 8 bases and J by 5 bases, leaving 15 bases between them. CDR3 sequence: CASLGGNRYGYTF. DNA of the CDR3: TGTGCCAGTTTGGGAGGGAATAGATATGGCTACACCTTC. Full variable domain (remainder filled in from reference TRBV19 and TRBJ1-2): DGGITQSPKYLFRKEGQNVTLSCEQNLNHDAMYWYRQDPGQGLRLIYYSQIVNDFQKGDIAEGYSVSREKKESFPLTVTSAQKNPTAFYLCASLGGNRYGYTFGSGTRLTVV.

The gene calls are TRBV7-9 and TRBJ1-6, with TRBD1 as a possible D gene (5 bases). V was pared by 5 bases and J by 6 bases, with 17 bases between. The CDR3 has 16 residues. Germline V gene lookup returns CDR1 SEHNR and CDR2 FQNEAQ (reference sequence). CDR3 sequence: CASSPRGTGSNSPLHF. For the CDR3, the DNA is TGTGCCAGCAGCCCAAGAGGAACAGGTTCTAATTCACCCCTCCACTTT.

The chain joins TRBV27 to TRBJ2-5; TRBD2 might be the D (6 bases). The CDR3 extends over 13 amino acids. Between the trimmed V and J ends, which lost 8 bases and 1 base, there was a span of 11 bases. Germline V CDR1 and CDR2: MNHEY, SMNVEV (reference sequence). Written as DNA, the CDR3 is TGTGCCAGCCATGGGGGGACCCAAGAGACCCAGTACTTC. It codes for CASHGGTQETQYF.

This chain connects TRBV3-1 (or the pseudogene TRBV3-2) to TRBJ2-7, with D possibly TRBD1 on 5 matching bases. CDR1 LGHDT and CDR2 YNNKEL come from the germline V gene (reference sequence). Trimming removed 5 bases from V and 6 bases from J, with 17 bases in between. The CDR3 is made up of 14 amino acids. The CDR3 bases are TGTGCCAGCAGCAAATCCGGCAGCCAGGGCGAGCAGTACTTC. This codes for CASSKSGSQGEQYF.

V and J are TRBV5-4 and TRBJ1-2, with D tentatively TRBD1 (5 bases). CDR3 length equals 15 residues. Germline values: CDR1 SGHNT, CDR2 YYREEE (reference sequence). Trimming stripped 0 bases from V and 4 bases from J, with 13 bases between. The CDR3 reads CASSLGQGPFYGYTF. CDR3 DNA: TGTGCCAGCAGCTTGGGCCAGGGCCCGTTCTATGGCTACACCTTC.

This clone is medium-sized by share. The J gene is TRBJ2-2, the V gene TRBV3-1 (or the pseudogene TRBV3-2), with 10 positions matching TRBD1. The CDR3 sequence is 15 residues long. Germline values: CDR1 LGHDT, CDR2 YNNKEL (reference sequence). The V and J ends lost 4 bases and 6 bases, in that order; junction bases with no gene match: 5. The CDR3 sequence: CASSRRDRGSGELFF. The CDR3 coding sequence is TGTGCCAGCAGCCGACGGGACAGGGGATCCGGGGAGCTGTTTTTT.

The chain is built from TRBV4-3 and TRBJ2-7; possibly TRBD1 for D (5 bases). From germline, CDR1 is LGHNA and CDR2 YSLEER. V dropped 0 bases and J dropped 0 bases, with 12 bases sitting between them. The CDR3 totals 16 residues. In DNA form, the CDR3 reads TGCGCCAGCAGCCAAGAAGGAGTAGGGGACTCCTACGAGCAGTACTTC. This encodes CASSQEGVGDSYEQYF.

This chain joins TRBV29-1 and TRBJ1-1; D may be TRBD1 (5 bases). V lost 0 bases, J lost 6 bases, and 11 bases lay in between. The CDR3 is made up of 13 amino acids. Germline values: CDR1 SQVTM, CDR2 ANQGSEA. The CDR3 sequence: CSVEEATGSEAFF. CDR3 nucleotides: TGCAGCGTTGAAGAGGCCACAGGCTCTGAAGCTTTCTTT.

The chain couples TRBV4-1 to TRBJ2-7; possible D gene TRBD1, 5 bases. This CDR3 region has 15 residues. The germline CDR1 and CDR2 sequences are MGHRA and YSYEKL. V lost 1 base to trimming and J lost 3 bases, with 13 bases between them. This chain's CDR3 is CASSQAAQGNYEQYF. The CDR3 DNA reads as TGCGCCAGCAGCCAAGCCGCCCAGGGAAACTACGAGCAGTACTTC.

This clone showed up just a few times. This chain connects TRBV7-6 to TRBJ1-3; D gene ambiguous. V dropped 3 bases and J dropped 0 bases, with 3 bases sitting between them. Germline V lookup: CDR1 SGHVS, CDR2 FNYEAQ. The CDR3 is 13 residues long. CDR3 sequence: CASSFGSGNTIYF. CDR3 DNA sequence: TGTGCCAGCAGCTTCGGCTCTGGAAACACCATATATTTT.

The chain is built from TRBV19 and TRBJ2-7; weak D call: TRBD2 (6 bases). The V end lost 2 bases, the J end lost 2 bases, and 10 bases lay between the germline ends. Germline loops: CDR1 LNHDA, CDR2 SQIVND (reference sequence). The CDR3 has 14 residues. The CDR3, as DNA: TGTGCCAGTAGTATATCGGGGGTTGCCTACGAGCAGTACTTC. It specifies CASSISGVAYEQYF.

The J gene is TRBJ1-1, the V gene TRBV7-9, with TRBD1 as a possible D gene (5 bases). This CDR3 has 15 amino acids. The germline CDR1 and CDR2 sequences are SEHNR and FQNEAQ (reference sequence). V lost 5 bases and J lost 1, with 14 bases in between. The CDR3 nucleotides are TGTGCCAGCAGCCCTAGACAGAACAAGAACACTGAAGCTTTCTTT. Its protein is CASSPRQNKNTEAFF. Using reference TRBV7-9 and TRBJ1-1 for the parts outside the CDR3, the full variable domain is DTGVSQNPRHKITKRGQNVTFRCDPISEHNRLYWYRQTLGQGPEFLTYFQNEAQLEKSRLLSDRFSAERPKGSFSTLEIQRTEQGDSAMYLCASSPRQNKNTEAFFGQGTRLTVV.

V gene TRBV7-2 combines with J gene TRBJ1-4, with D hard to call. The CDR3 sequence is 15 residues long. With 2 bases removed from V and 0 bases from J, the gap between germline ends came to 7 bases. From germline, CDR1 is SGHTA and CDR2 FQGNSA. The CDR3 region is CASSLSVATNEKLFF. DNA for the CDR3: TGTGCCAGCAGCTTATCGGTTGCAACTAATGAAAAACTGTTTTTT.

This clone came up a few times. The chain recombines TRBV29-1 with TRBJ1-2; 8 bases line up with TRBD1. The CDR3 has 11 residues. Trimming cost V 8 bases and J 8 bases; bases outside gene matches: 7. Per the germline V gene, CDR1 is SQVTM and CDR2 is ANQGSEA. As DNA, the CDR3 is TGCAGCATCCCAGGGGGCGGAGGCTACACCTTC. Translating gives CSIPGGGGYTF.

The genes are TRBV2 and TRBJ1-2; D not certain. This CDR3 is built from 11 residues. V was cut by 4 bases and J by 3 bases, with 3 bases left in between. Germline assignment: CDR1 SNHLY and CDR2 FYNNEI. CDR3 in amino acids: CASSVDYGYTF. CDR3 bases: TGTGCCAGCAGTGTAGACTATGGCTACACCTTC.

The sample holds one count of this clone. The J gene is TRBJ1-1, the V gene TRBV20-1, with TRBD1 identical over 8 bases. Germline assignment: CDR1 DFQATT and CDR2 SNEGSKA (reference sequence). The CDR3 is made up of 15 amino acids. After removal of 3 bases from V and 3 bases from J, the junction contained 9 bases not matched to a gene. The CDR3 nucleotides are TGCAGTGCTAGTGGACTAGGGACAGGCCACACTGAAGCTTTCTTT. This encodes CSASGLGTGHTEAFF.

The CDR3 DNA reads TGTGCCAGCAGTCAGCTGGACAGGGGGAAATACAATGAGCAGTTCTTC. Its translation is CASSQLDRGKYNEQFF. The chain uses TRBV7-9 and TRBJ2-1; 10 positions match TRBD1. The junction had 9 bases not matched to a gene; V was cut back by 6 bases and J by 4 bases. The germline CDR1 and CDR2 sequences are SEHNR and FQNEAQ (reference sequence). The CDR3 has 16 amino acids.

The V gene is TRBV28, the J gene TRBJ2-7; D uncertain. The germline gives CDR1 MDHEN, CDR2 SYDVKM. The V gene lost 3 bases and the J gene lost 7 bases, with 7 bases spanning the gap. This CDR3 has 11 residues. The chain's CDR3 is CASSLRREQYF. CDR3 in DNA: TGTGCCAGCAGTTTGCGTCGAGAGCAGTACTTC.

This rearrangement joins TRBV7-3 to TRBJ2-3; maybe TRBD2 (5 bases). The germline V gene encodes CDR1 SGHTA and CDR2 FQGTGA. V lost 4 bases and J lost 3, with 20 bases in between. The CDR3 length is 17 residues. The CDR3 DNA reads TGTGCCAGCAGCTCCATCCTAGGTAGCGCGGTGACAGATACGCAGTATTTT. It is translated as CASSSILGSAVTDTQYF.